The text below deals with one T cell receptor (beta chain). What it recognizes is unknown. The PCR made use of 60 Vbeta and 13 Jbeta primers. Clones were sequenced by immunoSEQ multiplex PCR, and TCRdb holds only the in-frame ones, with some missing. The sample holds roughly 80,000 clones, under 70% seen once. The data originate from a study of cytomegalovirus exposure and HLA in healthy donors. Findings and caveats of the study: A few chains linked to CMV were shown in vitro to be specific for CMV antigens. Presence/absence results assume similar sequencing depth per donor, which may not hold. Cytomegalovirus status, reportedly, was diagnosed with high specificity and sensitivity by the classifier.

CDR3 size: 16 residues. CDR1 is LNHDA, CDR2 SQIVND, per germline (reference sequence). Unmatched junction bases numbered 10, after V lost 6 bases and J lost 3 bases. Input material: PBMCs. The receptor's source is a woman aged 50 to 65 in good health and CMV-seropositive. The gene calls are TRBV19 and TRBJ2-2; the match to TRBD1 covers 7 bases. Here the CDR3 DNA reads TGTGCCAGTAGCCTATACCATGACAGGGACACCGGGGAGCTGTTTTTT. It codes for CASSLYHDRDTGELFF.